This T cell receptor (beta chain) was recorded in a study of OX40 agonist ivuxolimab in advanced cancers. Study-level background: Patients receiving dose escalation had hepatocellular carcinoma, melanoma, renal cell or head and neck cancer. The dose-escalation cohort was about 83% male, with a mean age of approximately 61 years, ranging roughly 23 to 90. Overall study results and limits: At 0.1 to 3.0 mg/kg, CD4+ and CD8+ blood T cells expanded clonally by week 6.

On this clone itself: As yet, its antigen is unknown.

Sequencing was performed with immunoSEQ multiplex PCR; in TCRdb, only in-frame clones are kept and a portion is missing. Of about 83,000 clones listed, around 90% are singletons. Germline V gene lookup returns CDR1 SGHRS and CDR2 YFSETQ. The CDR3 runs 14 residues. The V and J ends lost 3 bases and 10 bases, in that order; junction bases with no gene match: 10. Here the sequenced sample was CD4+ or CD8+ T cells sorted from blood, taken in a trial of the OX40 agonist ivuxolimab. The clonotype was recovered from an adult with an advanced solid tumor such as melanoma, head and neck, liver or kidney cancer. The chain links TRBV5-1 to TRBJ1-1; TRBD1 aligns across 9 bases. For the CDR3, the DNA is TGCGCCAGCAGCTGGGACAGGGCAGACTCGGGAGCTTTCTTT. It is translated as CASSWDRADSGAFF.